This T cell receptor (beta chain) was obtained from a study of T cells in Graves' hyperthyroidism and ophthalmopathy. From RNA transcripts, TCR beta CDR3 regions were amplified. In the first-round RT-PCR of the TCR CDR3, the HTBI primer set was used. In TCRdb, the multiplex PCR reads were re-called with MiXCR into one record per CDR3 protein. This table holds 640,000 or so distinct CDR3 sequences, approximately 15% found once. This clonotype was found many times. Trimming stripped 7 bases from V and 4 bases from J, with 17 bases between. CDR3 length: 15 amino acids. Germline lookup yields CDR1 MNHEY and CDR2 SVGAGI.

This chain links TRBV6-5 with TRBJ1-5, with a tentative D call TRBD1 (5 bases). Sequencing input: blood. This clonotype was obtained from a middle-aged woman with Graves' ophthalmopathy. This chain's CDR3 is CASTSLGDPNQPQHF. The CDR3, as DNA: TGTGCCAGCACCTCCCTTGGGGACCCGAATCAGCCCCAGCATTTT.